These 3 T cell receptor beta chains originate from one sample sequenced in a study of a mutant IDH1 vaccine in newly diagnosed glioma. Sequencing was performed with immunoSEQ multiplex PCR; in TCRdb, only in-frame clones are kept and a portion is missing. The sample contains more than 40,000 clones, around 90% of which appear only once. Antigens of these TCRs are unknown. The time point was: week 35, safety follow-up. All doses held 300 ug of mutant IDH1 20-mer peptide, with topical imiquimod. Sample: PBMCs, taken from a glioma patient whose treatment included an IDH1 peptide vaccine. These receptors all come from a middle-aged woman with glioma.

V gene TRBV4-3 combines with J gene TRBJ1-2; no clear D. The V gene lost 0 bases and the J gene lost 4 bases, with 9 bases spanning the gap. The length of the CDR3 is 14 residues. Germline assignment: CDR1 LGHNA and CDR2 YSLEER. The CDR3 coding sequence is TGCGCCAGCAGCCAAGATGTGGGGTCCTATGGCTACACCTTC. Translation gives CASSQDVGSYGYTF.

V gene TRBV20-1 combines with J gene TRBJ2-7; possible D gene TRBD1, 5 bases. CDR1 and CDR2 from the germline V gene are DFQATT and SNEGSKA (reference sequence). This CDR3 has 10 residues. The V end was cut by 6 bases, the J end by 5 bases, with 8 bases between. The CDR3 region is CSAARDEQYF. The CDR3 DNA is TGCAGTGCAGCCAGGGACGAGCAGTACTTC.

Here the CDR3 DNA reads TGTGCCAGCAGTTTACCGACAGGGGGCTACGGCTACACCTTC. It encodes CASSLPTGGYGYTF. This chain connects TRBV28 to TRBJ1-2; 10 bases are shared with TRBD1. The CDR3 runs to 14 residues. Germline V gene sequence: CDR1 MDHEN, CDR2 SYDVKM. The J segment lost 8 bases and the V segment lost 2 bases, leaving 5 bases of the junction unmatched.